A selection of T cell receptor beta chains follows, all from one sample in a study of PD-1 blockade in classical Hodgkin lymphoma. Some clones are missing from TCRdb's copy, which holds only in-frame ones; the method was immunoSEQ multiplex PCR. The sample holds 30,000 to 50,000 clones; over 70% are singletons and the top ten take around 9.8%. Here the sequenced sample was peripheral blood mononuclear cells (PBMCs), taken before the fourth cycle of nivolumab. These TCRs come from a human donor with classical Hodgkin lymphoma. Each CDR3 is given with its conserved first and last residue. A D gene is named only where the DNA matches it firmly. Expanded clones get a size class; other rows say once, few or many, or leave the size out.

V,J,size,D,DNA,CDR3
TRBV7-8,TRBJ2-3,NA,TRBD2,TGTGCCAGCAGCTCCCTCAGCCGGGGGGGCCGCACAGATACGCAGTATTTT,CASSSLSRGGRTDTQYF
TRBV7-9,TRBJ2-7,NA,NA,TGTGCCAGCAGCTTATTTTCAGGGACACCCCCCTACGAGCAGTACTTC,CASSLFSGTPPYEQYF
TRBV6-4,TRBJ2-7,NA,NA,TGTGCCAGCACGAAACGAGGGGTCGGCTACGAGCAGTACTTC,CASTKRGVGYEQYF
TRBV7-2,TRBJ2-7,NA,NA,TGTGCCAGCAGCCCGGACAGCTCCTACGAGCAGTACTTC,CASSPDSSYEQYF
TRBV9,TRBJ1-3,medium-sized,TRBD1,TGTGCCAGCAGCCTAGGGGACAGGGGTGGAAACACCATATATTTT,CASSLGDRGGNTIYF
TRBV14,TRBJ2-5,NA,NA,TGTGCCAGCAGCCAACGCCTGGGGGGAGAGACCCAGTACTTC,CASSQRLGGETQYF
TRBV4-1,TRBJ2-3,NA,NA,TGCGCCAGCAGCCACCCTACCAGGACGGGGAGAGATACGCAGTATTTT,CASSHPTRTGRDTQYF
TRBV11-2,TRBJ2-3,NA,TRBD2,TGTGCCAGCAGCGAAAGACTAGCGGGGGACCGCACAGATACGCAGTATTTT,CASSERLAGDRTDTQYF
TRBV4-3,TRBJ2-7,few,TRBD2,TGCGCCAGCAGCCAAGATAGCGGGAGTGGCGCCTACGAGCAGTACTTC,CASSQDSGSGAYEQYF
TRBV4-2,TRBJ2-1,NA,NA,TGTGCCAGCAGCCAACAGGGGCCTACCTACAATGAGCAGTTCTTC,CASSQQGPTYNEQFF
TRBV18,TRBJ1-1,few,TRBD1,TGTGCCAGCCGTCCCGGGACAGGGGGGACTGAAGCTTTCTTT,CASRPGTGGTEAFF
TRBV7-2,TRBJ1-5,NA,NA,TGTGCCAGCAGCTTAGGAGGGGAAACTTATCAGCCCCAGCATTTT,CASSLGGETYQPQHF
TRBV13,TRBJ1-5,NA,TRBD1,TGTGCCAGCAGCGTACAGGGGACGCGGCAGCCCCAGCATTTT,CASSVQGTRQPQHF
TRBV6-1,TRBJ1-1,NA,TRBD1,TGTGCCAGCAGTGAATTGACAGGGACGGGATCTGAAGCTTTCTTT,CASSELTGTGSEAFF
TRBV7-9,TRBJ2-2,NA,NA,TGTGCCAGCAGCTTTCATGGCACCACCGGGGAGCTGTTTTTT,CASSFHGTTGELFF
TRBV2,TRBJ2-5,NA,TRBD2,TGTGCCAGCAGAGGGATGGCGGGGGTTACGGGGGAGACCCAGTACTTC,CASRGMAGVTGETQYF
TRBV15,TRBJ2-4,NA,TRBD1,TGTGCCACCAGCAGAGTGGGACAGGGACAACTAGCCAAAAACATTCAGTACTTC,CATSRVGQGQLAKNIQYF
TRBV27,TRBJ2-1,NA,NA,TGTGCCAGCAGTTTAGTCCGGGACACCCACAATGAGCAGTTCTTC,CASSLVRDTHNEQFF
TRBV7-2,TRBJ1-1,NA,NA,TGTGCCAGCAGCTTAGGAGGGGTTCACACTGAAGCTTTCTTT,CASSLGGVHTEAFF
TRBV29-1,TRBJ1-1,NA,NA,TGCAGCGCTCACAGGGACGGGGCTGAAGCTTTCTTT,CSAHRDGAEAFF
TRBV7-2,TRBJ2-3,NA,NA,TGTGCCAGCAGACCACCAACAGATACGCAGTATTTT,CASRPPTDTQYF
TRBV7-2,TRBJ2-3,NA,TRBD2,TGTGCCAGCGTTAGCGGGGGGATCACAGATACGCAGTATTTT,CASVSGGITDTQYF
TRBV13,TRBJ2-3,NA,NA,TGTGCCAGCAGCTTTTTTAGGGAGGGCACAGATACGCAGTATTTT,CASSFFREGTDTQYF
TRBV5-1,TRBJ1-3,NA,NA,TGCGCCAGCAGCTTGGGGACAGTCTCTGGAAACACCATATATTTT,CASSLGTVSGNTIYF